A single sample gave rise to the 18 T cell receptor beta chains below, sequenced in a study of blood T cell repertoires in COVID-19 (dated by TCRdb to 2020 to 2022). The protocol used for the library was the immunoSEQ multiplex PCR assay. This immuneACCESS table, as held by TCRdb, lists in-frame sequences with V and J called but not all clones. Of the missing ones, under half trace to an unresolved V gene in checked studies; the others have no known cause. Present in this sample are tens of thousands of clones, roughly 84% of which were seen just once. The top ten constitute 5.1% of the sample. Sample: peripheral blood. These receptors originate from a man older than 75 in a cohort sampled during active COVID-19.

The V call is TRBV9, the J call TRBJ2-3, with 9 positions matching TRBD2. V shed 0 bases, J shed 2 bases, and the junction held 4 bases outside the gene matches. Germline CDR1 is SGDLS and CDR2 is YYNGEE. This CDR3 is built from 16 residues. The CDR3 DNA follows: TGTGCCAGCAGCGTAGAACTAGCGGGCCCCACAGATACGCAGTATTTT. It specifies CASSVELAGPTDTQYF.

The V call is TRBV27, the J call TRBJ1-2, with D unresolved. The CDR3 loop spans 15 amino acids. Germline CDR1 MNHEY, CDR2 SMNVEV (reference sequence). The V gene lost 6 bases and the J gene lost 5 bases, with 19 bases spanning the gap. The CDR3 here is CASRQTVKNGYGYTF. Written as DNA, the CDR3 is TGTGCCAGCAGACAGACGGTTAAGAACGGATATGGCTACACCTTC.

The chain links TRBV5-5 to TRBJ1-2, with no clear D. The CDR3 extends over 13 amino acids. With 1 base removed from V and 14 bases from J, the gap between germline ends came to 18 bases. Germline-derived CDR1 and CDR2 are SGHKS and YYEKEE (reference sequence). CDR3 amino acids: CASSLQAGSSETF. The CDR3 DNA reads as TGTGCCAGCAGCTTGCAGGCTGGGAGTTCAGAGACCTTC.

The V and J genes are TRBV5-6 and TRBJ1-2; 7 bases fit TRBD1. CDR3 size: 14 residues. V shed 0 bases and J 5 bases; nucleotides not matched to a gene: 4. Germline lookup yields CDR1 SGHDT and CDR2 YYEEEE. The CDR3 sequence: CASSLAAGGYGYTF. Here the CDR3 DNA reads TGTGCCAGCAGCTTGGCCGCAGGGGGATATGGCTACACCTTC.

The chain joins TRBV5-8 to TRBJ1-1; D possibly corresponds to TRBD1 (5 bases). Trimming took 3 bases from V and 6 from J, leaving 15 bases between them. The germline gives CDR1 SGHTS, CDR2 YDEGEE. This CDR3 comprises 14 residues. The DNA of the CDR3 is TGTGCCAGCAGCTCGGGACTCCCTGGCGCTGAAGCTTTCTTT. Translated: CASSSGLPGAEAFF.

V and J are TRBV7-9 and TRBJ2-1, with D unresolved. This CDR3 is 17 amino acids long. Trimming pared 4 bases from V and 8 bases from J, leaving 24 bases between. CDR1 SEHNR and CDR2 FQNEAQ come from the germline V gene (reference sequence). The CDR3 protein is CASSSYSGSTLLDEQFF. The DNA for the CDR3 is TGTGCCAGCAGCTCCTATTCCGGGTCTACGCTTTTGGATGAGCAGTTCTTC.

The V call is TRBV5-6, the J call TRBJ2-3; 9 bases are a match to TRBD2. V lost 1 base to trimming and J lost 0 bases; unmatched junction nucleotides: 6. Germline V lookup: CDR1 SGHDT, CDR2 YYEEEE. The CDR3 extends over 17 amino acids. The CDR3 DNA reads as TGTGCCAGCAGCTTGAGGCTAGCGGGGATTAGCACAGATACGCAGTATTTT. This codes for CASSLRLAGISTDTQYF.

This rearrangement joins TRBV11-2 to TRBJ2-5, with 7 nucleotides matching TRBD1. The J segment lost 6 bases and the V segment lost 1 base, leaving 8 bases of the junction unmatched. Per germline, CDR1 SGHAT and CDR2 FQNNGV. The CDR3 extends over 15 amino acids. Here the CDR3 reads CASSLVPGGRKTQYF. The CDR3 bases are TGTGCCAGCAGCTTAGTGCCAGGGGGTAGAAAGACCCAGTACTTC.

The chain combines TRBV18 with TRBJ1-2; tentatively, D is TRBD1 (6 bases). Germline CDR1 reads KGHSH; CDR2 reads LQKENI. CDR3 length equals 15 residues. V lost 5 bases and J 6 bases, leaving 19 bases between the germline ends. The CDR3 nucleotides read TGTGCCAGCTCAGCCCGGGGGGGCGTCGACAATGGCTACACCTTC. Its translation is CASSARGGVDNGYTF.

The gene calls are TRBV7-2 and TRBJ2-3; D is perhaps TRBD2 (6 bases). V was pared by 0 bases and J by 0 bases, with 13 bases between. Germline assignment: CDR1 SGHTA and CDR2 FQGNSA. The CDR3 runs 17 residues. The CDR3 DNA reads TGTGCCAGCAGCTTAGCTGTCGATAGCGGTAGCACAGATACGCAGTATTTT. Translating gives CASSLAVDSGSTDTQYF.

The CDR3 protein is CASSFGQAAYEQYF. The CDR3 nucleotides are TGTGCCAGCAGTTTTGGACAGGCAGCCTACGAGCAGTACTTC. V usage is TRBV7-2 and J usage is TRBJ2-7; 7 bases fit TRBD1. Germline loops: CDR1 SGHTA, CDR2 FQGNSA. V trimming: 6 bases; J trimming: 2 bases; junction bases outside the gene matches: 7. The CDR3 covers 14 residues.

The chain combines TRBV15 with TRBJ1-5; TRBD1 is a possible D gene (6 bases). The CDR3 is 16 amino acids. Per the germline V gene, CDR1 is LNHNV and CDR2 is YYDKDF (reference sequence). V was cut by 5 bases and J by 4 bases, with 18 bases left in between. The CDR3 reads CATSGVRGDWNQPQHF. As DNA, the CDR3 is TGTGCCACCAGCGGCGTCAGGGGCGATTGGAATCAGCCCCAGCATTTT. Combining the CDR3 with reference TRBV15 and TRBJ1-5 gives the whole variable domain DAMVIQNPRYQVTQFGKPVTLSCSQTLNHNVMYWYQQKSSQAPKLLFHYYDKDFNNEADTPDNFQSRRPNTSFCFLDIRSPGLGDTAMYLCATSGVRGDWNQPQHFGDGTRLSIL.

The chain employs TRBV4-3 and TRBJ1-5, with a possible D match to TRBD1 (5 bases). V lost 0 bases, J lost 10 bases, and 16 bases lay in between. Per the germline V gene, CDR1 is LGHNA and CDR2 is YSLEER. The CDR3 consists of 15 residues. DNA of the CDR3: TGCGCCAGCAGCCAAGATAGAGCAGGGATAAGTCCCCAGCATTTT. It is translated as CASSQDRAGISPQHF.

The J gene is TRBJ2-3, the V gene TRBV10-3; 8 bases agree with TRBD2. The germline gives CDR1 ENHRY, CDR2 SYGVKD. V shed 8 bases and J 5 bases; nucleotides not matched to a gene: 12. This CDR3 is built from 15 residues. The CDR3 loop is CAIGGRGGGGDTQYF. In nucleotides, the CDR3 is TGTGCCATCGGGGGACGGGGGGGCGGCGGAGATACGCAGTATTTT.

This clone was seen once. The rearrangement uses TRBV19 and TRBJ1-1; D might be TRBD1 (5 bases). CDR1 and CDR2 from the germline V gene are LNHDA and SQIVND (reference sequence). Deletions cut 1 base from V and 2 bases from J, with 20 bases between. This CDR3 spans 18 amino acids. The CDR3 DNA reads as TGTGCCAGTAGTATAGGATGGAGGGGTAAGAGGGGAAACACTGAAGCTTTCTTT. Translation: CASSIGWRGKRGNTEAFF.

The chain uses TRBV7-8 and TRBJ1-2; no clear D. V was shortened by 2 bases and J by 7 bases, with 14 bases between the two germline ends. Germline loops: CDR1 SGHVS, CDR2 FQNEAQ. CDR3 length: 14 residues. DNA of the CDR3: TGTGCCAGCAGCTTACCAGCGGAGGGAACTGGCTACACCTTC. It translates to CASSLPAEGTGYTF.

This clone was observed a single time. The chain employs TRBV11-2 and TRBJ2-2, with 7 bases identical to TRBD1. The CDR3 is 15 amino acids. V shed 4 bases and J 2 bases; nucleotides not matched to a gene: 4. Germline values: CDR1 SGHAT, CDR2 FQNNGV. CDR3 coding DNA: TGTGCCAGCAGCTCGGACAGGACTAACACCGGGGAGCTGTTTTTT. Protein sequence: CASSSDRTNTGELFF.

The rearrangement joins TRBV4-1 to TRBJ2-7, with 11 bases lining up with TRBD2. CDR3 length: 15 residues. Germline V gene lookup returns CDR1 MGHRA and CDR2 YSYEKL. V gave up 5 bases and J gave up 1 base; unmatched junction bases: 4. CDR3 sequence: CASSSGTSGSYEQYF. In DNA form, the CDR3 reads TGCGCCAGCAGCTCCGGGACTAGCGGATCCTACGAGCAGTACTTC.